A single sample is the source of the 5 T cell receptor beta chains below, sequenced in a study of response to subunit inactivated influenza vaccine listed by TCRdb under 2018. Library preparation employed RT-PCR. Sequenced on an Illumina HiSeq 2500. TCRdb trimmed public reads at Q25 via fastp, called clones via MiXCR and kept in-frame beta chains. One record per CDR3 amino acid sequence lists the most common genes and DNA. Counted in this sample were about 780,000 distinct CDR3 sequences; less than 20% of them appeared once. The ten largest clones add up to approximately 10% of the sample. Sequences were derived from PBMCs from blood, sampled 4 to 6 days after vaccination. These receptors came from a middle-aged man who received an inactivated influenza vaccine. Donor details come from another sample of the same person, matched by shared clones.

This chain joins TRBV12-3 or TRBV12-4 and TRBJ2-7, with 9 positions matching TRBD1. This CDR3 contains 13 residues. Trimming cost V 5 bases and J 7 bases; bases outside gene matches: 6. DNA for the CDR3: TGTGCCAGCAGTCCTCGACAGGGGGGGGAGCAGTACTTC. This encodes CASSPRQGGEQYF.

The V call is TRBV7-2, the J call TRBJ2-5; tentatively, D is TRBD1 or TRBD2 (5 bases each). V lost 8 bases to trimming and J lost 7 bases, with 14 bases between them. Per the germline V gene, CDR1 is SGHTA and CDR2 is FQGNSA. CDR3 length equals 12 residues. The CDR3 here is CASGDATRTQYF. CDR3 coding DNA: TGTGCCAGCGGGGACGCGACACGGACCCAGTACTTC.

The chain recombines TRBV18 with TRBJ2-1; 8 bases fit TRBD2. CDR1 is KGHSH and CDR2 is LQKENI in the germline V gene. After removal of 3 bases from V and 9 bases from J, the junction contained 4 bases not matched to a gene. This CDR3 is built from 13 residues. As DNA, the CDR3 is TGTGCCAGCTCACCCGGGACTAGGTCTGAGCAGTTCTTC. Translating gives CASSPGTRSEQFF.

V and J are TRBV20-1 and TRBJ2-7; 7 nucleotides match TRBD1. J was trimmed by 0 bases and V by 2 bases; bases with no gene match: 4. The CDR3 totals 14 residues. CDR1 and CDR2 (germline): DFQATT, SNEGSKA (reference sequence). The CDR3 sequence: CSARRQGASYEQYF. The CDR3 DNA is TGCAGTGCTAGAAGACAGGGAGCCTCCTACGAGCAGTACTTC.

This clonotype turned up a few times. The V call is TRBV20-1, the J call TRBJ1-1; 10 nucleotides match TRBD1. J was trimmed by 0 bases and V by 5 bases; bases with no gene match: 3. The germline CDR1 and CDR2 sequences are DFQATT and SNEGSKA (reference sequence). This CDR3 has 14 amino acids. CDR3 sequence reads: CSAGGQGMNTEAFF. The DNA of the CDR3 is TGCAGTGCTGGGGGACAGGGGATGAACACTGAAGCTTTCTTT.